Listed here are 29 T cell receptor beta chains from one sample, sequenced in a study of cytotoxic CD8 clonotypes in ibrutinib-treated CLL (TCRdb year 2021). Library generation was performed with the immunoSEQ multiplex PCR assay. In TCRdb, the immuneACCESS table is reduced to in-frame sequences with V and J assigned. These tables do not hold every clone; where another copy was compared, an unresolved V gene accounts for under half, and the others remain unexplained. In this sample the table shows roughly 150,000 clones, about four fifths of which occur a single time. Of the sample, roughly 2% is held by the ten largest clones. Explained via the paper, the time point label denotes: approximately twelve months on ibrutinib. Sequencing was performed on PBMCs, taken after 12 months of ibrutinib treatment. The receptors originated from a human donor with chronic lymphocytic leukemia.

The chain joins TRBV5-1 to TRBJ1-2, with 7 bases matching TRBD1. This CDR3 region has 13 residues. With V trimmed by 3 bases and J by 8 bases, 7 bases remained unmatched. Germline-derived CDR1 and CDR2 are SGHRS and YFSETQ. For the CDR3, the DNA is TGCGCCAGCAGCTCCCCCGGGACAGACGGCTACACCTTC. This translates into CASSSPGTDGYTF. The full variable domain, with the rest looked up from reference TRBV5-1 and TRBJ1-2, is KAGVTQTPRYLIKTRGQQVTLSCSPISGHRSVSWYQQTPGQGLQFLFEYFSETQRNKGNFPGRFSGRQFSNSRSEMNVSTLELGDSALYLCASSSPGTDGYTFGSGTRLTVV.

V usage is TRBV19 and J usage is TRBJ2-3; 13 positions match TRBD2. The ends lost 6 bases at V and 2 bases at J; junction bases unmatched: 14. Per germline, CDR1 LNHDA and CDR2 SQIVND (reference sequence). The CDR3 covers 19 residues. This chain's CDR3 is CASSGGASGLAGITDTQYF. CDR3 nucleotide sequence: TGTGCCAGTAGCGGAGGGGCATCGGGACTAGCGGGGATCACAGATACGCAGTATTTT.

This rearrangement joins TRBV10-3 to TRBJ2-7; no reliable D call. In germline, CDR1 is ENHRY, CDR2 SYGVKD. The CDR3 is 12 amino acids. Trimming pared 5 bases from V and 3 bases from J, leaving 8 bases between. The CDR3 loop reads CAISLPDYEQYF. The CDR3 region has the DNA TGTGCCATCAGTCTTCCCGACTACGAGCAGTACTTC.

The chain employs TRBV5-6 and TRBJ1-1; no firm D call. This CDR3 is built from 15 residues. The V end was cut by 0 bases, the J end by 2 bases, with 11 bases between. The germline CDR1 and CDR2 sequences are SGHDT and YYEEEE. The CDR3 DNA is TGTGCCAGCAGCTTGGGTCCAGCCGATAACACTGAAGCTTTCTTT. Residues: CASSLGPADNTEAFF.

The rearrangement links TRBV6-5 to TRBJ1-2; 8 bases match TRBD1. CDR1 and CDR2 from the germline V gene are MNHEY and SVGAGI. The V segment lost 6 bases and the J segment 7 bases; nucleotides outside the gene matches: 4. There are 12 residues in the CDR3. The CDR3 bases are TGTGCCAGCAGCGGGACAGGTCTTGGCTACACCTTC. This gives the protein CASSGTGLGYTF.

The rearrangement links TRBV28 to TRBJ1-4; D ambiguous. The germline CDR1 and CDR2 sequences are MDHEN and SYDVKM. Trimming cost V 1 base and J 0 bases, with 12 bases left between them. The CDR3 totals 17 residues. CDR3 loop: CASSLYLRTSTNEKLFF. DNA of the CDR3: TGTGCCAGCAGTTTATACCTCCGGACTTCAACTAATGAAAAACTGTTTTTT.

The rearrangement joins TRBV5-1 to TRBJ1-2; D may be TRBD1 (6 bases). Per the germline V gene, CDR1 is SGHRS and CDR2 is YFSETQ. The ends were cut back, 4 bases at V and 5 bases at J, with 12 bases in the middle. CDR3 length: 13 residues. CDR3 sequence (DNA): TGCGCCAGCAGCACCAGGGGTGGGTATGGCTACACCTTC. This encodes CASSTRGGYGYTF. The full variable domain, in which reference TRBV5-1 and TRBJ1-2 provide the parts outside the CDR3, is KAGVTQTPRYLIKTRGQQVTLSCSPISGHRSVSWYQQTPGQGLQFLFEYFSETQRNKGNFPGRFSGRQFSNSRSEMNVSTLELGDSALYLCASSTRGGYGYTFGSGTRLTVV.

The chain employs TRBV14 and TRBJ1-1; D not resolved. Germline V gene sequence: CDR1 SGHDN, CDR2 FVKESK. CDR3 length: 14 residues. Trimming pared 4 bases from V and 1 base from J, leaving 10 bases between. DNA for the CDR3: TGTGCCAGCAGCCCGGGAGTCAGGAACACTGAAGCTTTCTTT. Translation: CASSPGVRNTEAFF.

DNA for the CDR3: TGTGCCAGCAGCTCCGACGGGGGGGGGCCAGAGACCCAGTACTTC. It specifies CASSSDGGGPETQYF. The chain has TRBV7-9 and TRBJ2-5, with TRBD2 identical over 8 bases. V trimming: 4 bases; J trimming: 4 bases; junction bases outside the gene matches: 8. Germline CDR1 reads SEHNR; CDR2 reads FQNEAQ (reference sequence). CDR3 length: 15 residues.

This clone showed up just once. Other DNA sequences in this sample translate to the same CDR3. This sequence joins TRBV5-6 and TRBJ2-5; unclear D gene. V lost 2 bases and J 1 base, leaving 0 bases between the germline ends. Germline assignment: CDR1 SGHDT and CDR2 YYEEEE. This CDR3 has 11 residues. The CDR3 region is CASSFQETQYF. The DNA for the CDR3 is TGTGCCAGCAGCTTCCAAGAGACCCAGTACTTC. The full variable domain, its missing parts supplied by reference TRBV5-6 and TRBJ2-5, is DAGVTQSPTHLIKTRGQQVTLRCSPKSGHDTVSWYQQALGQGPQFIFQYYEEEERQRGNFPDRFSGHQFPNYSSELNVNALLLGDSALYLCASSFQETQYFGPGTRLLVL.

Only a few counts were recorded for this clone. At one of its ends the junction is not consistent with the germline gene, which may arise from a read error. The sample has other DNA sequences that encode this CDR3 too. This chain links TRBV9 with TRBJ2-1; D remains ambiguous. This CDR3 is 13 amino acids long. Germline V CDR1 and CDR2: SGDLS, YYNGEE. CDR3 protein: CASSVDPYNEQFF. CDR3 nucleotides: TGTGCCAGCAGCGTAGATCCCTATAATGAGCAGTTCTTC.

This chain links TRBV7-3 with TRBJ1-6, with no clear D. CDR1 is SGHTA and CDR2 is FQGTGA in the germline V gene. The length of the CDR3 is 13 residues. V dropped 5 bases and J dropped 7 bases, with 9 bases sitting between them. The CDR3 sequence is CASSLDTNSPLHF. As DNA, the CDR3 is TGTGCCAGCAGCCTAGACACAAATTCACCCCTCCACTTT.

The sample holds one count of this clone. The chain recombines TRBV5-6 with TRBJ2-7, with no clear D. CDR1 SGHDT and CDR2 YYEEEE come from the germline V gene. V lost 4 bases to trimming and J lost 3 bases, with 11 bases between them. This CDR3 comprises 13 residues. The chain's CDR3 is CASSRRTHYEQYF. Here the CDR3 DNA reads TGTGCCAGCAGCAGGCGGACCCACTACGAGCAGTACTTC.

The CDR3 DNA reads TGCGCCAGCAGCTTGGAACAGGGTTCTGGAAACACCATATATTTT. This sequence encodes CASSLEQGSGNTIYF. The chain is built from TRBV5-1 and TRBJ1-3; tentative D call: TRBD1 (6 bases). Germline loops: CDR1 SGHRS, CDR2 YFSETQ. V dropped 0 bases and J dropped 1 base, with 8 bases sitting between them. The length of the CDR3 is 15 residues.

The chain combines TRBV30 with TRBJ1-1; 11 bases line up with TRBD1. The trim removed 0 bases at V and 3 bases at J, leaving 0 bases unmatched. Germline CDR1 is GTSNPN and CDR2 is SVGIG (reference sequence). This CDR3 is built from 14 residues. The CDR3 sequence is CAWSVGQGDTEAFF. The CDR3 DNA follows: TGTGCCTGGAGTGTGGGACAGGGGGACACTGAAGCTTTCTTT.

This chain uses TRBV5-1 with TRBJ2-5; 7 bases map to TRBD2. The V and J ends lost 0 bases and 5 bases, in that order; junction bases with no gene match: 4. Germline V gene lookup returns CDR1 SGHRS and CDR2 YFSETQ. The CDR3 sequence is 14 residues long. CDR3 in DNA: TGCGCCAGCAGCTTGGGGGCCGGGGGGGAGACCCAGTACTTC. Protein sequence: CASSLGAGGETQYF.

The chain joins TRBV7-8 to TRBJ1-1; D gene unclear. CDR3 length equals 14 residues. CDR1 is SGHVS and CDR2 is FQNEAQ in the germline V gene. V dropped 0 bases and J dropped 1 base, with 6 bases sitting between them. CDR3 amino acids: CASSLAHRNTEAFF. The CDR3 DNA follows: TGTGCCAGCAGCTTAGCCCACAGGAACACTGAAGCTTTCTTT. Looking up the rest from reference TRBV7-8 and TRBJ1-1 gives the full variable domain: GAGVSQSPRYKVAKRGQDVALRCDPISGHVSLFWYQQALGQGPEFLTYFQNEAQLDKSGLPSDRFFAERPEGSVSTLKIQRTQQEDSAVYLCASSLAHRNTEAFFGQGTRLTVV.

J is TRBJ2-7 and V is TRBV28; D call uncertain. V was cut by 7 bases and J by 0 bases, with 10 bases left in between. The germline V gene has CDR1 MDHEN and CDR2 SYDVKM. This CDR3 comprises 13 residues. CDR3 DNA sequence: TGTGCCAGCACCCCGGCGAGCTCCTACGAGCAGTACTTC. Its translation: CASTPASSYEQYF.

V is TRBV7-2 and J is TRBJ2-7; TRBD2 aligns across 7 bases. The CDR3 runs 15 residues. V was pared by 5 bases and J by 3 bases, with 10 bases of the junction left unmatched. CDR1 and CDR2 (germline): SGHTA, FQGNSA. The CDR3 DNA follows: TGTGCCAGCAGCGCCCTTAGTTCGGGGGGCTACGAGCAGTACTTC. Its protein is CASSALSSGGYEQYF.

This chain uses TRBV28 with TRBJ2-1, with TRBD1 as a possible D gene (5 bases). Germline-derived CDR1 and CDR2 are MDHEN and SYDVKM. This CDR3 is 15 amino acids long. Deletions cut 7 bases from V and 5 bases from J, with 18 bases between. CDR3 loop: CASTPGSQGNNEQFF. CDR3 bases: TGTGCCAGCACCCCGGGCAGCCAGGGCAACAATGAGCAGTTCTTC.

The gene calls are TRBV11-3 and TRBJ2-5; 10 nucleotides agree with TRBD2. CDR3 length: 15 amino acids. The germline V gene has CDR1 SGHNT and CDR2 YENEEA. Losses at the gene ends were 3 bases for V and 5 bases for J; bases not matched to a gene: 6. This CDR3 is CASSLRPGLAETQYF. The DNA of the CDR3 is TGTGCCAGCAGCTTGAGACCGGGACTAGCGGAGACCCAGTACTTC.

The chain carries TRBV9 and TRBJ2-3, with unresolved D. From germline, CDR1 is SGDLS and CDR2 YYNGEE. V shed 3 bases and J shed 6 bases, with 11 bases lying between them. This CDR3 has 13 residues. The CDR3 nucleotides read TGTGCCAGCAGCGCCCTCGTCACGGATACGCAGTATTTT. This sequence encodes CASSALVTDTQYF.

Only a few counts were recorded for this clone. The rearrangement joins TRBV27 to TRBJ1-5; D uncertain. The CDR3 loop spans 15 amino acids. Trimming pared 5 bases from V and 6 bases from J, leaving 17 bases between. CDR1 is MNHEY, CDR2 SMNVEV, per germline (reference sequence). The CDR3: CASSPGLFGSQPQHF. The CDR3 bases are TGTGCCAGCAGTCCGGGCCTCTTCGGGTCTCAGCCCCAGCATTTT.

The chain has TRBV7-2 and TRBJ2-7, with D perhaps TRBD1 or TRBD2 (7 bases each). The ends were cut back, 4 bases at V and 4 bases at J, with 11 bases in the middle. From germline, CDR1 is SGHTA and CDR2 FQGNSA. CDR3 length: 13 amino acids. The CDR3 region has the DNA TGTGCCAGCAGCTCTCAGGGGGGGTACGAGCAGTACTTC. It yields the protein CASSSQGGYEQYF. The full variable domain, with the rest looked up from reference TRBV7-2 and TRBJ2-7, is GAGVSQSPSNKVTEKGKDVELRCDPISGHTALYWYRQSLGQGLEFLIYFQGNSAPDKSGLPSDRFSAERTGGSVSTLTIQRTQQEDSAVYLCASSSQGGYEQYFGPGTRLTVT.

The rearrangement uses TRBV5-1 and TRBJ1-1; TRBD1 matches 8 bases. Germline CDR1 and CDR2: SGHRS and YFSETQ. The CDR3 totals 14 residues. The V segment lost 4 bases and the J segment 7 bases; nucleotides outside the gene matches: 9. CDR3 region: CASSLGQGWIEAFF. In nucleotides, the CDR3 is TGCGCCAGCAGCCTTGGACAGGGCTGGATTGAAGCTTTCTTT.

The V and J genes are TRBV4-3 and TRBJ2-3, with unresolved D. Trimming cost V 0 bases and J 1 base, with 11 bases left between them. The CDR3 consists of 16 residues. The V gene's germline CDR1 is LGHNA and CDR2 YSLEER. CDR3 in DNA: TGCGCCAGCAGCCAAGACCCCTTTGCCGGCACAGATACGCAGTATTTT. Its translation: CASSQDPFAGTDTQYF.

The V call is TRBV7-2, the J call TRBJ1-1; TRBD1 is a possible D gene (5 bases). Germline CDR1 SGHTA, CDR2 FQGNSA. This CDR3 is built from 14 residues. V lost 5 bases to trimming and J lost 2 bases, with 12 bases between them. CDR3 in DNA: TGTGCCAGCAGCCAGCAGGGCAGAAACACTGAAGCTTTCTTT. It encodes CASSQQGRNTEAFF.

This sequence joins TRBV7-2 and TRBJ2-7; TRBD2 matches 11 bases. Germline V CDR1 and CDR2: SGHTA, FQGNSA. The CDR3 sequence is 15 residues long. The J segment lost 2 bases and the V segment lost 6 bases, leaving 6 bases of the junction unmatched. The CDR3 coding sequence is TGTGCCAGCAGAAGTGGGACTAGCGGAACCTACGAGCAGTACTTC. Translated: CASRSGTSGTYEQYF.

This chain connects TRBV4-3 to TRBJ1-1; 8 nucleotides agree with TRBD1. This CDR3 region has 15 residues. The J segment lost 3 bases and the V segment lost 3 bases, leaving 6 bases of the junction unmatched. Germline-derived CDR1 and CDR2 are LGHNA and YSLEER. CDR3 nucleotide sequence: TGCGCCAGCAGCCAGATCCGGGACAGGTACACTGAAGCTTTCTTT. It specifies CASSQIRDRYTEAFF.